This TCR beta chain emerged from a study of blood T cell repertoires in COVID-19. Study summary: Sites across the United States, Italy and Spain contributed samples from acute and convalescent COVID-19. In each case, the material was cDNA or gDNA derived from T cells, B-cell-depleted T cells, or PBMCs.

Source study methods: Using reference gene primer amplification, nucleated cell counts were estimated. Sequencing was performed with immunoSEQ multiplex PCR; in TCRdb, only in-frame clones are kept and a portion is missing. V and J calls and clone size are those listed in that table; D and trimming were worked out from the DNA. The sample has about 250,000 clones, roughly 90% seen once; the top ten hold about 0.8%. The CDR3 spans 13 residues. Germline CDR1 is SGHNT and CDR2 is YYREEE (reference sequence). Trimming cost V 4 bases and J 0 bases, with 8 bases left between them. The material sequenced was peripheral blood. The TCR comes from a woman in her twenties or thirties with acute or convalescent COVID-19. The chain links TRBV5-4 to TRBJ2-7; D is uncertain. In DNA form, the CDR3 reads TGTGCCAGCAGCCTAGACCGCTCCTACGAGCAGTACTTC. Translated: CASSLDRSYEQYF.